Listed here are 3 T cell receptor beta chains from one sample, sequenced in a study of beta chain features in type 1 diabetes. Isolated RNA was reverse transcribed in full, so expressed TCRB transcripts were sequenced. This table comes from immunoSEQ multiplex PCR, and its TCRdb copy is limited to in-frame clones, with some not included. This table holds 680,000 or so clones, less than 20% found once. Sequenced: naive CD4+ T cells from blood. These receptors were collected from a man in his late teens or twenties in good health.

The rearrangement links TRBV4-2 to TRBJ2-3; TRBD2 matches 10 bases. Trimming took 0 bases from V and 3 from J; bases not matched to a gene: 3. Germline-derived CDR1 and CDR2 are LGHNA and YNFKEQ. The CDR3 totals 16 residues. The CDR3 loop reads CASSQEGAGGTDTQYF. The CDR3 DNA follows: TGTGCCAGCAGCCAAGAGGGAGCGGGGGGGACAGATACGCAGTATTTT.

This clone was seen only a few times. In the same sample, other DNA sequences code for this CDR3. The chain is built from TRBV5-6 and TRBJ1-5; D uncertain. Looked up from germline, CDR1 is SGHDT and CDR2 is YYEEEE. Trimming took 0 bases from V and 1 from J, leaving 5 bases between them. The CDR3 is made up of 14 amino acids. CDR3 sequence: CASSLVGSNQPQHF. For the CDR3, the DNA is TGTGCCAGCAGCTTGGTAGGGAGCAATCAGCCCCAGCATTTT.

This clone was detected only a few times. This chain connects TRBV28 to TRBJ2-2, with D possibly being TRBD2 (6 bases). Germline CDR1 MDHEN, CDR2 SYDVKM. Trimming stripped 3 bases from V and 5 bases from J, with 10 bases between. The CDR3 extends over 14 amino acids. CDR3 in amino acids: CASSFPGGTGELFF. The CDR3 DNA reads TGTGCCAGCAGTTTTCCCGGAGGGACCGGGGAGCTGTTTTTT.